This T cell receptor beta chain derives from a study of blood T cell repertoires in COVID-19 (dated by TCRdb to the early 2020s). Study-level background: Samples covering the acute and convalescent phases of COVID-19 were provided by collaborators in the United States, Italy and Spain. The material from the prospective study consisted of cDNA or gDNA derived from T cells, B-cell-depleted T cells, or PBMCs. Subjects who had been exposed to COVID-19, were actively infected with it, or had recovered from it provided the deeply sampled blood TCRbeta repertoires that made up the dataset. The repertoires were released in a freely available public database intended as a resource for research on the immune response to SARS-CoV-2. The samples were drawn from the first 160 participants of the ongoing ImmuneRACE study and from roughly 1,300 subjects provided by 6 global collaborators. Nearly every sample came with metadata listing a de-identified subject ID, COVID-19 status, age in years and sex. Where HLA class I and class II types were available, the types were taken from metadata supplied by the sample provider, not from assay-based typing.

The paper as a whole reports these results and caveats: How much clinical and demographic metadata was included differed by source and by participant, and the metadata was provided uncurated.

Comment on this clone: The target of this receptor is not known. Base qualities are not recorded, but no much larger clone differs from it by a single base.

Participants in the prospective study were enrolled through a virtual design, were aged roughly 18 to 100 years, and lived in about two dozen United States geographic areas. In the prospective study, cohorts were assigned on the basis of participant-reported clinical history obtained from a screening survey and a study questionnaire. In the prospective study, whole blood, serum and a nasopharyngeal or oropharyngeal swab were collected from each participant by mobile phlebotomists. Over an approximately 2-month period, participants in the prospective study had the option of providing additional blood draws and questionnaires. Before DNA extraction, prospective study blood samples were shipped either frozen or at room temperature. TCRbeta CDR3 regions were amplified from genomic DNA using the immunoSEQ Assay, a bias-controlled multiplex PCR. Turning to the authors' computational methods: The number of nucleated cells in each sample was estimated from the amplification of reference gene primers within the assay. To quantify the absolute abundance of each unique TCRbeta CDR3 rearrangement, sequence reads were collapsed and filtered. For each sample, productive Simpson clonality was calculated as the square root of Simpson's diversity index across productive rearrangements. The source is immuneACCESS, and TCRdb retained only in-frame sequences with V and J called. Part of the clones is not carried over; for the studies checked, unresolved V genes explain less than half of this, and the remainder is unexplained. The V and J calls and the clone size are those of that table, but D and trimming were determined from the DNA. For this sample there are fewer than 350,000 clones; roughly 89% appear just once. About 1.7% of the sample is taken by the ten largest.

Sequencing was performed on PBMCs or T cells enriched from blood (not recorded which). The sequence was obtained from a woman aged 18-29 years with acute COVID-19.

Here the CDR3 is given as CASSERSGRAGELFF. The DNA sequence is TGCGCCAGCAGTGAGAGGTCAGGCCGAGCCGGGGAGCTGTTTTTT. The rearrangement combines TRBV10-1 with TRBJ2-2, with the D gene not clear enough to name. The CDR3 measures 15 amino acids from cysteine to phenylalanine. Only the CDR3 DNA stays, 45 bases, in frame from base 1. The germline V gene (reference sequence) gives CDR1 as WNHNN and CDR2 as SYGVQD. V is reduced by 2 bases and J by 6 bases, leaving a spacing of 13 bases between them.